This TCR beta chain was sequenced in a study of blood T cell repertoires in COVID-19. Background on the study: Samples came from the United States, Italy and Spain, spanning acute and convalescent COVID-19. The cDNA or gDNA used as material had been derived from T cells, B-cell-depleted T cells, or PBMCs.

TCRdb keeps only in-frame clones here, not all; method: immunoSEQ multiplex PCR. The repertoire holds approximately 300,000 clones, with 86% as singletons. The CDR3 covers 13 residues. Trimming took 3 bases from V and 7 from J, leaving 12 bases between them. The V gene's germline CDR1 is MDHEN and CDR2 SYDVKM. The chain has TRBV28 and TRBJ1-2; D remains unclear. The specimen sequenced was PBMCs or T cells enriched from blood (not recorded which). This clonotype originated in a woman younger than 30 who had recovered from COVID-19. The CDR3 nucleotides are TGTGCCAGCAGTTTTATCGGGATTTTTGGCTACACCTTC. Residues: CASSFIGIFGYTF.